This is a list of T cell receptor beta chains from one sample in a study of blood T cell repertoires in COVID-19. The data were produced by immunoSEQ multiplex PCR, yet TCRdb's version contains in-frame clones alone and is incomplete. The sample contains roughly 160,000 clones, around 80% of which appear only once. The sequenced sample consisted of peripheral blood. The receptors stem from a woman aged 70-85 years who had recovered from COVID-19. CDR3s include the opening cysteine and the closing phenylalanine or tryptophan. A D gene is named only where the DNA matches it firmly. Only some rows state a clone size, as once, few, many or a class for expanded clones.

size: .; D: .; V: TRBV7-2; length: 16; J: TRBJ1-2; CDR3: CASSPFRGPINYGYTF; DNA: TGTGCCAGCAGCCCTTTTAGGGGCCCTATAAACTATGGCTACACCTTC
size: .; D: TRBD2; V: TRBV28; length: 15; J: TRBJ2-1; CDR3: CASSAAGGGHNEQFF; DNA: TGTGCCAGCAGCGCAGCGGGAGGTGGCCACAATGAGCAGTTCTTC
size: .; D: TRBD1; V: TRBV6-1; length: 16; J: TRBJ1-2; CDR3: CASSEAHRQGVYGYTF; DNA: TGTGCCAGCAGTGAAGCGCACCGACAGGGGGTTTACGGCTACACCTTC
size: .; D: TRBD1; V: TRBV29-1; length: 13; J: TRBJ1-4; CDR3: CSATQGRGEKLFF; DNA: TGCAGCGCAACACAGGGGCGAGGTGAAAAACTGTTTTTT
size: .; D: .; V: TRBV5-8; length: 11; J: TRBJ2-5; CDR3: CASSRLGTQYF; DNA: TGTGCCAGCAGCCGCCTCGGGACCCAGTACTTC
size: .; D: .; V: TRBV9; length: 15; J: TRBJ2-1; CDR3: CASSAGGSSYNEQFF; DNA: TGTGCCAGCAGCGCCGGTGGTAGCAGCTACAATGAGCAGTTCTTC
size: few; D: .; V: TRBV7-3; length: 13; J: TRBJ1-6; CDR3: CASSSSRVSPLHF; DNA: TGTGCCAGCAGCTCCTCCCGGGTTTCACCCCTCCACTTT
size: .; D: TRBD1; V: TRBV30; length: 14; J: TRBJ1-1; CDR3: CAWSTDRGGTEAFF; DNA: TGTGCCTGGAGCACCGACAGGGGGGGCACTGAAGCTTTCTTT
size: .; D: TRBD1; V: TRBV6-6; length: 16; J: TRBJ1-2; CDR3: CASSYFTRDRNYGYTF; DNA: TGTGCCAGCAGTTACTTCACCCGGGACAGGAACTATGGCTACACCTTC
size: .; D: .; V: TRBV19; length: 15; J: TRBJ1-5; CDR3: CASNPGQPAGQPQHF; DNA: TGTGCCAGTAACCCCGGACAGCCGGCCGGGCAGCCCCAGCATTTT